The T cell receptor (beta chain) described here comes from a study of regulatory T cells in long-lasting Graves disease. Study information: Graves' patients, diagnosed recently, had received antithyroid drugs under 3 months.

Time point meaning: newly diagnosed GD, antithyroid drugs for less than 3 months. Extracted RNA from PBMCs served as the source of the TCR library. The germline gives CDR1 SNHLY, CDR2 FYNNEI. Trimming cost V 8 bases and J 3 bases; bases outside gene matches: 9. The CDR3 has 15 residues. This clonotype showed up many times. Relying on iRepertoire HTBI primers and Arm-PCR of CDR3 regions, the team built TCR beta libraries. TCRdb passed the multiplex PCR reads through MiXCR, listing each CDR3 protein once. The sample lists 540,000 or so distinct CDR3 sequences, approximately 13% occurring once. These data also formed part of another study, on T cells in Graves' hyperthyroidism and ophthalmopathy. In that study: With a duration under 2 months, the hyperthyroidism was newly diagnosed in patients aged 18 to 65. Blood also held most thyroid clonotypes expanded beyond 0.001.

This sequence originates from a man aged 30 to 39 with Graves disease. This chain links TRBV2 with TRBJ2-3, with 9 bases that match TRBD1. The sample was peripheral blood mononuclear cells (PBMCs), taken at new diagnosis, from a patient treated with antithyroid drugs. CDR3 DNA: TGTGCCAGCGGAGGGGACAGGGAAGGGACAGATACGCAGTATTTT. Encoded protein: CASGGDREGTDTQYF. The variable domain in full, with the rest retrieved from reference TRBV2 and TRBJ2-3, is EPEVTQTPSHQVTQMGQEVILRCVPISNHLYFYWYRQILGQKVEFLVSFYNNEISEKSEIFDDQFSVERPDGSNFTLKIRSTKLEDSAMYFCASGGDREGTDTQYFGPGTRLTVL.